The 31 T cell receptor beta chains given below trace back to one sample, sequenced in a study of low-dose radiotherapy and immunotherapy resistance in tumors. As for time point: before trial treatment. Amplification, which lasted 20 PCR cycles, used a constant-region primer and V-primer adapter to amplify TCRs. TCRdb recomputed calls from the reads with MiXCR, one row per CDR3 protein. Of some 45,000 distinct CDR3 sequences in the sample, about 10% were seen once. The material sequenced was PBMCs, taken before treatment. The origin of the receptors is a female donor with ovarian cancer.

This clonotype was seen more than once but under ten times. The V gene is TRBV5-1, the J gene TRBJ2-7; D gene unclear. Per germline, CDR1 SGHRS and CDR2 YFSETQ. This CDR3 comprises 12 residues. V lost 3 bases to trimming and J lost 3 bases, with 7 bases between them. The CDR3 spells CASSSDHYEQYF. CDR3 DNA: TGCGCCAGCAGCTCCGACCACTACGAGCAGTACTTC.

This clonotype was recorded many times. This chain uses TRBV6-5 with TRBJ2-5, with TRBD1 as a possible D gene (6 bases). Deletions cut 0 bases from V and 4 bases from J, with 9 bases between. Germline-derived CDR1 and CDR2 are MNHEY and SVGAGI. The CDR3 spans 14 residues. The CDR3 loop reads CASSYSTGPETQYF. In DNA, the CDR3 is TGTGCCAGCAGTTACTCAACAGGGCCAGAGACCCAGTACTTC.

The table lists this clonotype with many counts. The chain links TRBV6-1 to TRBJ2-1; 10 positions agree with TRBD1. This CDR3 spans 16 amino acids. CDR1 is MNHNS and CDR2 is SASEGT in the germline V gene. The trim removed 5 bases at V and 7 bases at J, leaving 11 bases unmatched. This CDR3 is CASSRDRGGLRNEQFF. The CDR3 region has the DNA TGTGCCAGCAGTCGGGACAGGGGCGGCTTGAGGAATGAGCAGTTCTTC.

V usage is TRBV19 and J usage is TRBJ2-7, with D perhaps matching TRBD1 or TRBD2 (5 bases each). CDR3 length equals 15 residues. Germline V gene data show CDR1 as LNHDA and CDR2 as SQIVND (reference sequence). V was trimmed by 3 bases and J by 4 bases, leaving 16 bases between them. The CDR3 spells CASSIGGLAGYEQYF. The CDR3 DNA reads TGTGCCAGTAGTATCGGTGGTCTAGCAGGGTACGAGCAGTACTTC.

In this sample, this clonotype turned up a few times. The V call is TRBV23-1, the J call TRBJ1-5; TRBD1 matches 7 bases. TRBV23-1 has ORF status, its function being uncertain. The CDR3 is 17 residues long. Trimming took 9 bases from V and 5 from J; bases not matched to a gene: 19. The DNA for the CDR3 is TGCGCCAGTACAATAAAAGGGAGGGGGCGTGAGGATCAGCCCCAGCATTTT. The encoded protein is CASTIKGRGREDQPQHF.

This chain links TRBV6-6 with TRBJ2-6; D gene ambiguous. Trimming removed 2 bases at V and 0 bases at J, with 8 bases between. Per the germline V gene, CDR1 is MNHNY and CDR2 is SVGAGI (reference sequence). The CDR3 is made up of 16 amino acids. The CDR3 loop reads CASSYNSGSGANVLTF. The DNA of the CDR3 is TGTGCCAGCAGTTACAATTCGGGCTCTGGGGCCAACGTCCTGACTTTC.

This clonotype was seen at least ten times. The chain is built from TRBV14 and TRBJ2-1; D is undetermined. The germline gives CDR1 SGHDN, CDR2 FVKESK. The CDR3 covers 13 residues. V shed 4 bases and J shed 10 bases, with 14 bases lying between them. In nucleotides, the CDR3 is TGTGCCAGCAGCCGGGTTCCCTCATTGGAGCAGTTCTTC. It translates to CASSRVPSLEQFF.

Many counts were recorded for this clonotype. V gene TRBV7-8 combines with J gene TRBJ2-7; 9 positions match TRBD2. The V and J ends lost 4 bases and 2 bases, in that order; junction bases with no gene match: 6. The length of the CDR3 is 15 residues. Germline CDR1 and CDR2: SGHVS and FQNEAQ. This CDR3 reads CASSSIAGATYEQYF. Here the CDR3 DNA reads TGTGCCAGCAGCTCCATAGCGGGAGCGACCTACGAGCAGTACTTC.

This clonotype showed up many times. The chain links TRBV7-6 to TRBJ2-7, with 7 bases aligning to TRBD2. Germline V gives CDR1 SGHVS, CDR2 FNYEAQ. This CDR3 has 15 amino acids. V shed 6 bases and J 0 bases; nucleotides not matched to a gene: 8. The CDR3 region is CASSLGTTLSYEQYF. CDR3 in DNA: TGTGCCAGCAGTCTAGGGACTACCCTCTCCTACGAGCAGTACTTC.

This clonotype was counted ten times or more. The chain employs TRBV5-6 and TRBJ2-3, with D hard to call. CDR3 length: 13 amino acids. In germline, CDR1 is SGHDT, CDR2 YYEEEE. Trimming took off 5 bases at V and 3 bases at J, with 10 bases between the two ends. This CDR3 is CASRRYHTDTQYF. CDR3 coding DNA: TGTGCCAGCAGGAGATACCATACAGATACGCAGTATTTT. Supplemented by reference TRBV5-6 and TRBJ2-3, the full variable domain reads DAGVTQSPTHLIKTRGQQVTLRCSPKSGHDTVSWYQQALGQGPQFIFQYYEEEERQRGNFPDRFSGHQFPNYSSELNVNALLLGDSALYLCASRRYHTDTQYFGPGTRLTVL.

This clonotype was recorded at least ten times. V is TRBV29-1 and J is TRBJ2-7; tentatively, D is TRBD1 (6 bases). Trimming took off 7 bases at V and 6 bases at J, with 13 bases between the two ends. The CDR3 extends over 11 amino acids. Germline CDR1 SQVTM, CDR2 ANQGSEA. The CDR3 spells CSGRDTSEQYF. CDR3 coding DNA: TGCAGCGGCCGGGACACCTCCGAGCAGTACTTC.

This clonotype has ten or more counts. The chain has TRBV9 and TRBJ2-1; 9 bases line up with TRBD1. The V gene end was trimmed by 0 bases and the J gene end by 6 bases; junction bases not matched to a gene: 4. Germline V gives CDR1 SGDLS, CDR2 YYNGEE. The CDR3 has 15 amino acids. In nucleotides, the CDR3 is TGTGCCAGCAGCGTAGTGACAGGGGGGCTCAATGAGCAGTTCTTC. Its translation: CASSVVTGGLNEQFF.

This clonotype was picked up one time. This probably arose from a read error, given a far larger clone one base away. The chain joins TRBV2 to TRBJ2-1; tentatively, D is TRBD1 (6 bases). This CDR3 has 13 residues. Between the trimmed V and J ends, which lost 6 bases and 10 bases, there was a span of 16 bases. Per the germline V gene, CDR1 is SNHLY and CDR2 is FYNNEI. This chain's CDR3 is CASSSGASYEQFF. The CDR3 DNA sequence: TGTGCCAGCAGCTCAGGGGCCTCGTACGAGCAGTTCTTC.

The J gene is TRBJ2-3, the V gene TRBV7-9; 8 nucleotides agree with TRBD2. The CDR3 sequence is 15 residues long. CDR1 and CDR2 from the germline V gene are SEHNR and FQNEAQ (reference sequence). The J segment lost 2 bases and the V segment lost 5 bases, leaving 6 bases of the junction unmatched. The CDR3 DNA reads TGTGCCAGCAGCCGCCCAGCGGGGGTCACAGATACGCAGTATTTT. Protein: CASSRPAGVTDTQYF. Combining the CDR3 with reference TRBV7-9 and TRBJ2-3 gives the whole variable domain DTGVSQNPRHKITKRGQNVTFRCDPISEHNRLYWYRQTLGQGPEFLTYFQNEAQLEKSRLLSDRFSAERPKGSFSTLEIQRTEQGDSAMYLCASSRPAGVTDTQYFGPGTRLTVL.

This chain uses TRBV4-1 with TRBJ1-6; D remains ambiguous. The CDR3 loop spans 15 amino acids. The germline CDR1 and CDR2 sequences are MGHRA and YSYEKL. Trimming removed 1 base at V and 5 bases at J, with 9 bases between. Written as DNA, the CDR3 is TGCGCCAGCAGCCAAGGGGTGAGAAATAATTCACCCCTCCACTTT. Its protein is CASSQGVRNNSPLHF.

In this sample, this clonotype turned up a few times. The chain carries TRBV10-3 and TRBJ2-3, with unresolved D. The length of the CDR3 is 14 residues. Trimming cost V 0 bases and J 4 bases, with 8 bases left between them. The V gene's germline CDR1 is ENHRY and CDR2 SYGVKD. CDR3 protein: CAISESGSPDTQYF. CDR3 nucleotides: TGTGCCATCAGTGAGTCGGGATCCCCAGATACGCAGTATTTT.

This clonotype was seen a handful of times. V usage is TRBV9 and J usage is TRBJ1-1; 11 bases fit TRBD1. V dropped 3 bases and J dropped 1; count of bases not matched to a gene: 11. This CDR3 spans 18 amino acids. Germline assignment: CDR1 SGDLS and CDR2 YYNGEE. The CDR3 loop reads CASSDPNPGQGGNTEAFF. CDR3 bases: TGTGCCAGCAGCGACCCCAACCCGGGACAGGGGGGGAACACTGAAGCTTTCTTT.

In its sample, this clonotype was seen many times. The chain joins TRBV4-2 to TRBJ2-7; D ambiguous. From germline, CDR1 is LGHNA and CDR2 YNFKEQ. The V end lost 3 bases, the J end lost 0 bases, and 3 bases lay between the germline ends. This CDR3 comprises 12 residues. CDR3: CASSHPSYEQYF. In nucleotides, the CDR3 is TGTGCCAGCAGCCACCCCTCCTACGAGCAGTACTTC.

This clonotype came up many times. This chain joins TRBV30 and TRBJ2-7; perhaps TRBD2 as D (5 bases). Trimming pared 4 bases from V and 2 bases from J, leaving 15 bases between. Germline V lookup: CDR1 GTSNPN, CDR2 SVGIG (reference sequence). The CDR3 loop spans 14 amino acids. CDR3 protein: CAWTGIPRTYEQYF. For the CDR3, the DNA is TGTGCCTGGACGGGGATCCCCAGAACCTACGAGCAGTACTTC. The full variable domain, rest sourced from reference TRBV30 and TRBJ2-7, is SQTIHQWPATLVQPVGSPLSLECTVEGTSNPNLYWYRQAAGRGLQLLFYSVGIGQISSEVPQNLSASRPQDRQFILSSKKLLLSDSGFYLCAWTGIPRTYEQYFGPGTRLTVT.

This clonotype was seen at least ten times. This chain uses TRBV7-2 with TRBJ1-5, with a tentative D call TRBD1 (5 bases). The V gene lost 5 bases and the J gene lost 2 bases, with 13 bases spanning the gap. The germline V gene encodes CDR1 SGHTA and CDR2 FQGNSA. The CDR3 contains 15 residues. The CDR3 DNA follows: TGTGCCAGCAGCCCGGGGGGGGTTGGCAATCAGCCCCAGCATTTT. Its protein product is CASSPGGVGNQPQHF.

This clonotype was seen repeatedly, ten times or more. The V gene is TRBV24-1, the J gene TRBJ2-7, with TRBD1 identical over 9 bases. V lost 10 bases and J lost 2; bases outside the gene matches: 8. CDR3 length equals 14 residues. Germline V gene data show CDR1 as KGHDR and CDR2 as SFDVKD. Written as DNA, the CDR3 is TGTGCCACTCAACAGGGGGCTCCCACCTACGAGCAGTACTTC. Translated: CATQQGAPTYEQYF.

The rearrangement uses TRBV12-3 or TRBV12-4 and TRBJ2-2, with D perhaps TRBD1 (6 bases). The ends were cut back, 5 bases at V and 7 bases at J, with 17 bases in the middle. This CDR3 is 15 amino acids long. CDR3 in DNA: TGTGCCAGCAGTCACAATACAGGGTCTCACGGGGAGCTGTTTTTT. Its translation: CASSHNTGSHGELFF.

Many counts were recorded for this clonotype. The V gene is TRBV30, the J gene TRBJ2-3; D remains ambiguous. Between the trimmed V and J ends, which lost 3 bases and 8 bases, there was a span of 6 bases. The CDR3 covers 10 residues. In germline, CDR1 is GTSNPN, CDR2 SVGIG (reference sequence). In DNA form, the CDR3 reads TGTGCCTGGAGGCGCGGTACGCAGTATTTT. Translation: CAWRRGTQYF.

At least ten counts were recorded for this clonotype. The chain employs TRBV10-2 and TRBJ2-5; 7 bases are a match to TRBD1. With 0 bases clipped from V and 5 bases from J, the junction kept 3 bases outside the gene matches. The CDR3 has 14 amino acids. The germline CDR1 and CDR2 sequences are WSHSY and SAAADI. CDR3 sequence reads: CASSESTRGETQYF. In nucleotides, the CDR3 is TGCGCCAGCAGTGAGTCCACCAGGGGGGAGACCCAGTACTTC.

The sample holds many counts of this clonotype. CDR3 coding DNA: TGTGCCAGCAGTCCCAGTCGGGGGCTCCAAGAGACCCAGTACTTC. Translation gives CASSPSRGLQETQYF. The chain uses TRBV28 and TRBJ2-5; D may be TRBD1 or TRBD2 (6 bases each). This CDR3 region has 15 residues. V shed 5 bases and J shed 1 base, with 14 bases lying between them. From germline, CDR1 is MDHEN and CDR2 SYDVKM.

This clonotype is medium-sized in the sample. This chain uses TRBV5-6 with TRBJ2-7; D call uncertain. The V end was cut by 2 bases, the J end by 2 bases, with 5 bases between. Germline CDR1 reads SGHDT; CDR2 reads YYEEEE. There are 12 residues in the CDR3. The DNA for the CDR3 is TGTGCCAGCAGCTTTTTAGCCTACGAGCAGTACTTC. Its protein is CASSFLAYEQYF.

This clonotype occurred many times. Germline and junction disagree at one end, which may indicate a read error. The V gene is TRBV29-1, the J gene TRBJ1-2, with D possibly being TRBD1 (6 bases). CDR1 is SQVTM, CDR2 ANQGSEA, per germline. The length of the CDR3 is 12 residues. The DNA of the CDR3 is TGCAGCGGTGAAGTTGGGGGCTTTGGCTACACCTTC. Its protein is CSGEVGGFGYTF. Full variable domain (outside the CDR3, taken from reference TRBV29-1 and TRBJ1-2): SAVISQKPSRDICQRGTSLTIQCQVDSQVTMMFWYRQQPGQSLTLIATANQGSEATYESGFVIDKFPISRPNLTFSTLTVSNMSPEDSSIYLCSGEVGGFGYTFGSGTRLTVV.

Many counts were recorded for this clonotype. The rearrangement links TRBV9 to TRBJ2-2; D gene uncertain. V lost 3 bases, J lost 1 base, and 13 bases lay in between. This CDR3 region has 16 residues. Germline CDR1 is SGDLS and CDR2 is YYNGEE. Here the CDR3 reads CASSASATENTGELFF. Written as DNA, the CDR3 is TGTGCCAGCAGCGCGTCAGCGACGGAGAACACCGGGGAGCTGTTTTTT.

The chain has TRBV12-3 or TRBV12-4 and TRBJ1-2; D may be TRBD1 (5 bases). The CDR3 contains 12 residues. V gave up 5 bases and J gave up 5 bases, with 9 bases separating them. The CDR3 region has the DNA TGTGCCAGCAGTCAGCCAGGGTATGGCTACACCTTC. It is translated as CASSQPGYGYTF.

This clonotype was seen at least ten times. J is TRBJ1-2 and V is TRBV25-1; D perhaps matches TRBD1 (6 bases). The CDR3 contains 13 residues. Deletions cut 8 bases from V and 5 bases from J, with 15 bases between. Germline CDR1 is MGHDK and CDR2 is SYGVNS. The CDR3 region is CASHRVKGYGYTF. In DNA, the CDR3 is TGTGCCAGCCACAGGGTTAAAGGGTATGGCTACACCTTC.

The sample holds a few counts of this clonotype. CDR3 in amino acids: CASSFGGLGNQPQHF. CDR3 bases: TGTGCCAGCAGTTTCGGGGGGCTGGGCAATCAGCCCCAGCATTTT. The chain has TRBV28 and TRBJ1-5; possibly TRBD1 for D (6 bases). The V gene lost 3 bases and the J gene lost 2 bases, with 11 bases spanning the gap. The CDR3 totals 15 residues. Looked up from germline, CDR1 is MDHEN and CDR2 is SYDVKM.